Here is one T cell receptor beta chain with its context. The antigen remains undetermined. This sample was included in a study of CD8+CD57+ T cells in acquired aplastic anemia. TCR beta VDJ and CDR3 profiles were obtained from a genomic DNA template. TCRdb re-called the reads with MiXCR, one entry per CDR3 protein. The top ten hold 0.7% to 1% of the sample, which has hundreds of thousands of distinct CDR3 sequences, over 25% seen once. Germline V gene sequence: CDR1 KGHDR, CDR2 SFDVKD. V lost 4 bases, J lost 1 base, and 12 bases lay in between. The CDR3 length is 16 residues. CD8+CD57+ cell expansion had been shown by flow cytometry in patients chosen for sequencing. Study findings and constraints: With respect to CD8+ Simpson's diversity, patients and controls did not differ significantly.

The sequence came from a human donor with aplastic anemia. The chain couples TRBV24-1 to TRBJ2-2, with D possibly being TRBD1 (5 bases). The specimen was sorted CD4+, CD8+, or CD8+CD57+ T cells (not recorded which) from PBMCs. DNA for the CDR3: TGTGCCACCAGTGAAGCCTGGGGCCGGAACACCGGGGAGCTGTTTTTT. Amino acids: CATSEAWGRNTGELFF.